This TCR beta chain was documented in a study of Tregs in tolerant kidney transplant recipients. Whole-study results and caveats: Validation in larger populations is needed because few patients were studied. Expanding Tregs on activated donor B cells appeared to best identify donor-specific TCRbeta clones.

About this clone itself: What it binds is unknown.

Produced via immunoSEQ multiplex PCR; TCRdb's table is partial and in-frame only. The sample has 75,000 to 95,000 clones, roughly 92% seen once. Germline V gives CDR1 SGDLS, CDR2 YYNGEE. The CDR3 consists of 15 residues. The junction had 7 bases not matched to a gene; V was cut back by 0 bases and J by 5 bases. The sequence came from a human donor in good health. The sample taken for sequencing was CD8+ T cells from blood. V usage is TRBV9 and J usage is TRBJ2-5; TRBD1 aligns across 7 bases. CDR3 DNA sequence: TGTGCCAGCAGCGTAGGGGGACAGCCCGGGGAGACCCAGTACTTC. It encodes CASSVGGQPGETQYF. Based on the CDR3 plus reference TRBV9 and TRBJ2-5, the full variable domain is DSGVTQTPKHLITATGQRVTLRCSPRSGDLSVYWYQQSLDQGLQFLIQYYNGEERAKGNILERFSAQQFPDLHSELNLSSLELGDSALYFCASSVGGQPGETQYFGPGTRLLVL.